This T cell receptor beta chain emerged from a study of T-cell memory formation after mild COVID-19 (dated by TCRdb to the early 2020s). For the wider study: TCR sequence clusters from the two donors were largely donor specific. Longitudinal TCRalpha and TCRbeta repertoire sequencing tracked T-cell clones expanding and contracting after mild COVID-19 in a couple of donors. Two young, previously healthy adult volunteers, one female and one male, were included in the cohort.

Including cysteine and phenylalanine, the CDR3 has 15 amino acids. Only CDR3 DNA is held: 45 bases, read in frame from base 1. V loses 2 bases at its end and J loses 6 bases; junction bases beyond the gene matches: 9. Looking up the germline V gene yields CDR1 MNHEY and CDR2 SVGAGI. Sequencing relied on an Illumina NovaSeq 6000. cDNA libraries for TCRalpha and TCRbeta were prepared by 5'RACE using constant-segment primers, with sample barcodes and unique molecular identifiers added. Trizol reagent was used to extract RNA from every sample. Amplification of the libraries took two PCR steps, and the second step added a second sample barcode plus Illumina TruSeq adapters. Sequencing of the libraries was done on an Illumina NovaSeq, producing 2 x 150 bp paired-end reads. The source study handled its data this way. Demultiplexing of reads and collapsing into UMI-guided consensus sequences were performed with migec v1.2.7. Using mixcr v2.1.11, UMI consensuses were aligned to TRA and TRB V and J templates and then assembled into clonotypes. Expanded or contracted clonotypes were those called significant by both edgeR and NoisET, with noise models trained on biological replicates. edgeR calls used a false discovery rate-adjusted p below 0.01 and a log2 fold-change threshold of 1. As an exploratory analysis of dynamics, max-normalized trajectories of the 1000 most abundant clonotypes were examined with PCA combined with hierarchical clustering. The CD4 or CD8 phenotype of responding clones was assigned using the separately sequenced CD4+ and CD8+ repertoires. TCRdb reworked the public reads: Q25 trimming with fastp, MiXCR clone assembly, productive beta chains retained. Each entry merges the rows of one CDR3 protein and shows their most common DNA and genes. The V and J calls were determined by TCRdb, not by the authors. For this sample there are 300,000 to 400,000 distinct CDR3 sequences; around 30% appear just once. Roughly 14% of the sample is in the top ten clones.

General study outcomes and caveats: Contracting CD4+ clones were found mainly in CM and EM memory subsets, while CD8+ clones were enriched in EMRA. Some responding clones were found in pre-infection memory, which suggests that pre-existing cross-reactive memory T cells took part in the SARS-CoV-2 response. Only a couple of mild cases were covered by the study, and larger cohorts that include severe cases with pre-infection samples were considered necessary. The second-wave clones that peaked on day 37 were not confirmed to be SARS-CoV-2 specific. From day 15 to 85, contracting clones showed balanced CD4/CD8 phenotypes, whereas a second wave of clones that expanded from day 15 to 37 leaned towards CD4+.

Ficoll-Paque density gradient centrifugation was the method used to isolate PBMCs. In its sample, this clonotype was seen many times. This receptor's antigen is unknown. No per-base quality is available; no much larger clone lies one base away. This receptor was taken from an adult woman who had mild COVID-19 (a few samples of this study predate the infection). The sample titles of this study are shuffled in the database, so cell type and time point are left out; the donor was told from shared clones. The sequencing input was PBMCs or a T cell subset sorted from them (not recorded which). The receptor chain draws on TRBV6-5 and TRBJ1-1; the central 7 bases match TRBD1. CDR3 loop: CASSYGDREAAEAFF. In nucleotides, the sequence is TGTGCCAGCAGTTACGGCGACAGGGAAGCCGCTGAAGCTTTCTTT.